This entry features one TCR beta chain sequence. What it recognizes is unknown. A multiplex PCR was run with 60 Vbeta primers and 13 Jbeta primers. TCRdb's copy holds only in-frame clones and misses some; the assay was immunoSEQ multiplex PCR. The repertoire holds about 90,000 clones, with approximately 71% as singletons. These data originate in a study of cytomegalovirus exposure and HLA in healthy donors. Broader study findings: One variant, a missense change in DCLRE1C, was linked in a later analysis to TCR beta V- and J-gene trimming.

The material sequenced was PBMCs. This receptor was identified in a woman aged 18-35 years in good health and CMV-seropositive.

The CDR3 region is CASSLRGLPRVFSENIQYF. In DNA form, the CDR3 reads TGTGCCAGCAGTTTACGAGGGCTTCCTAGAGTATTTTCGGAAAACATTCAGTACTTC. The V call is TRBV27, the J call TRBJ2-4, with D perhaps TRBD2 (5 bases). CDR3 length: 19 amino acids. The germline V gene has CDR1 MNHEY and CDR2 SMNVEV (reference sequence). Trimming left V 2 bases short and J 5 bases short, with 25 bases between.